The TCR beta chain under discussion was sequenced for a study of Graves' ophthalmopathy and Graves' hyperthyroidism. Amplification of the TCR beta CDR3 regions used RNA transcripts (as template). First-round RT-PCR relied on HTBI primers, and a second-round multiplex PCR came next. TCRdb analysed the multiplex PCR reads with MiXCR anew, one entry per CDR3 protein. The data hold 200,000 to 250,000 distinct CDR3 sequences, with about 22% observed a single time. Study observations and caveats: Thyroid clonotypes that were expanded above 0.001 frequency mostly also appeared in blood.

This clonotype has at least ten counts. Its antigen is still unknown. Trimming removed 2 bases at V and 7 bases at J, with 12 bases between. The germline gives CDR1 MNHEY, CDR2 SMNVEV (reference sequence). This CDR3 region has 13 residues. This chain connects TRBV27 to TRBJ2-7; D is undetermined. Input material: peripheral blood. The clonotype was recovered from a woman in her fifties or sixties with Graves' ophthalmopathy. The CDR3 is CASSLGRRQEQYF. The CDR3 nucleotides read TGTGCCAGCAGTTTAGGACGGCGTCAGGAGCAGTACTTC.